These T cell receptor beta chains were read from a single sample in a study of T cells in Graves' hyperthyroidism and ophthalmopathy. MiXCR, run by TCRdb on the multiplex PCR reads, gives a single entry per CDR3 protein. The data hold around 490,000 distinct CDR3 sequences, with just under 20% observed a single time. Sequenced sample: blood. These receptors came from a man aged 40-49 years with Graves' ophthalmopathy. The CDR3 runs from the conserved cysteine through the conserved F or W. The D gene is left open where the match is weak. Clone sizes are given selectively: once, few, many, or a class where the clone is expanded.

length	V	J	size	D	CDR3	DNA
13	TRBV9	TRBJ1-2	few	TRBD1	CASSPRDRREHTF	TGTGCCAGCAGCCCTCGGGACAGGCGCGAGCACACCTTC
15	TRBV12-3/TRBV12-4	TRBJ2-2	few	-	CASSSDKVYTGELFF	TGTGCCAGCAGTTCGGACAAGGTTTACACCGGGGAGCTGTTTTTT
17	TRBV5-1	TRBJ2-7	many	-	CASSLALLGASSYEQYF	TGCGCCAGCAGCTTGGCCCTCTTGGGGGCGAGCTCCTACGAGCAGTACTTC
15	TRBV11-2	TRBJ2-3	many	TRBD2	CASSRLAGAMDTQYF	TGTGCCAGCAGCAGACTAGCGGGGGCTATGGATACGCAGTATTTT
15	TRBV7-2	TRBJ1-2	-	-	CASSSKGGWQSGYTF	TGTGCCAGCAGCTCTAAGGGAGGCTGGCAGAGTGGCTACACCTTC
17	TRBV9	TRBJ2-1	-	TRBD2	CASSGPLAGGPYNEQFF	TGTGCCAGCAGCGGACCTCTAGCGGGAGGGCCCTACAATGAGCAGTTCTTC
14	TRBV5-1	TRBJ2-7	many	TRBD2	CASSLSGTPDEQYF	TGCGCCAGCAGCTTGAGCGGGACTCCCGACGAGCAGTACTTC
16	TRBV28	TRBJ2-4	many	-	CASSLTVVGAKNIQYF	TGTGCCAGCAGTTTAACCGTCGTCGGAGCCAAAAACATTCAGTACTTC
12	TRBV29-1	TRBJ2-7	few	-	CSARDTTYEQYF	TGCAGCGCGCGGGACACCACCTACGAGCAGTACTTC
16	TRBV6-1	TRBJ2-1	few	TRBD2	CASSPLRGGLYNEQFF	TGTGCCAGCAGTCCCTTGCGGGGGGGCCTCTACAATGAGCAGTTCTTC
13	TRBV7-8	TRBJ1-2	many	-	CAFAPHANYGYTF	TGTGCCTTCGCACCCCACGCTAACTATGGCTACACCTTC
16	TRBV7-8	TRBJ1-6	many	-	CASSLDFPGINSPLHF	TGTGCCAGCAGCTTAGACTTCCCGGGGATCAATTCACCCCTCCACTTT
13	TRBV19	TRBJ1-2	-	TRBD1	CASSPGGYHGYTF	TGTGCCAGTAGTCCAGGGGGCTATCATGGCTACACCTTC
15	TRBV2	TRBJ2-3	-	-	CASSSTGGWEDTQYF	TGTGCCAGCAGTTCCACGGGGGGCTGGGAAGATACGCAGTATTTT